The source of this T cell receptor (beta chain) is a study of blood T cell repertoires in COVID-19. About the research overall: Samples representing acute and convalescent COVID-19 were sourced from the United States, Italy and Spain.

The CDR3 has 15 amino acids. V lost 2 bases to trimming and J lost 1 base; unmatched junction nucleotides: 3. Per the germline V gene, CDR1 is SGHRS and CDR2 is YFSETQ. As processed by the authors: It was from reference gene primer amplification that nucleated cell counts were estimated. Sequenced by immunoSEQ multiplex PCR; TCRdb stores in-frame clones only, minus some. For V, J and clone size, that table is used; D and trimming come from the DNA. The sample has roughly 250,000 clones, about 90% seen once. The sample comprised peripheral blood. V usage is TRBV5-1 and J usage is TRBJ2-7, with TRBD1 matching over 10 bases. The receptor was isolated from a woman aged 45-65 years with acute or convalescent COVID-19. The CDR3, as DNA: TGCGCCAGCAGCTTTGGGACAGGGGCATCCTACGAGCAGTACTTC. This sequence encodes CASSFGTGASYEQYF.